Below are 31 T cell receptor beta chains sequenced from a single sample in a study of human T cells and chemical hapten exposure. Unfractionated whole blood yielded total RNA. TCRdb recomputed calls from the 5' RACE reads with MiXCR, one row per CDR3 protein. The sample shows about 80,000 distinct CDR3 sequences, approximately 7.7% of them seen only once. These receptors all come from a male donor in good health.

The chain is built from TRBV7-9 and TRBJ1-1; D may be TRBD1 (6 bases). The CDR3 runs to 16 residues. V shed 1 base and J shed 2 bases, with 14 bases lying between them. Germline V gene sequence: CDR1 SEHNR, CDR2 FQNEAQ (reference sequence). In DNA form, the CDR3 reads TGTGCCAGCAGCTTAGTCCGCAGGGGCGTCAACACTGAAGCTTTCTTT. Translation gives CASSLVRRGVNTEAFF.

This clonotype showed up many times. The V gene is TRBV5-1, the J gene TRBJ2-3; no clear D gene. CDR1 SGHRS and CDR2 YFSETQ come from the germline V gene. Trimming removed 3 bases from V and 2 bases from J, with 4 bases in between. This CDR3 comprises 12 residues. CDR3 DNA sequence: TGCGCCAGCAGCTGGACCACAGATACGCAGTATTTT. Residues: CASSWTTDTQYF.

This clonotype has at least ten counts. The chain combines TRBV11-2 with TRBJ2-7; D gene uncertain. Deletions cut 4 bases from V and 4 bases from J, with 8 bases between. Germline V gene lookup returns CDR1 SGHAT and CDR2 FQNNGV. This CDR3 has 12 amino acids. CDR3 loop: CASSYTEYEQYF. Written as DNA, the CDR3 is TGTGCCAGCAGCTATACAGAGTACGAGCAGTACTTC.

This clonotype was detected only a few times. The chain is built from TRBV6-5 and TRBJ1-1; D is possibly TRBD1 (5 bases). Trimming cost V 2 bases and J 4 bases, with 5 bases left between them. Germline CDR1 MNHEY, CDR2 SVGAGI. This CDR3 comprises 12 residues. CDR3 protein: CASSYGGTEAFF. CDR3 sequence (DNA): TGTGCCAGCAGTTACGGGGGCACTGAAGCTTTCTTT.

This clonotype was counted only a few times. CDR3: CSASRPSTMNTEAFF. The CDR3 DNA reads as TGCAGTGCTAGCCGGCCTAGCACCATGAACACTGAAGCTTTCTTT. The J gene is TRBJ1-1, the V gene TRBV20-1; D unclear. V was shortened by 3 bases and J by 0 bases, with 14 bases between the two germline ends. The CDR3 has 15 amino acids. Germline V gene data show CDR1 as DFQATT and CDR2 as SNEGSKA (reference sequence).

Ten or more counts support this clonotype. CDR3: CASSSPGSTDSVEQYF. The DNA for the CDR3 is TGTGCCAGCAGCTCCCCCGGGAGCACTGATTCGGTCGAGCAGTACTTC. This rearrangement joins TRBV7-9 to TRBJ2-7; D may be TRBD2 (6 bases). This CDR3 is 16 amino acids long. V was clipped by 4 bases and J by 6 bases, with 22 bases between them. Germline CDR1 and CDR2: SEHNR and FQNEAQ (reference sequence).

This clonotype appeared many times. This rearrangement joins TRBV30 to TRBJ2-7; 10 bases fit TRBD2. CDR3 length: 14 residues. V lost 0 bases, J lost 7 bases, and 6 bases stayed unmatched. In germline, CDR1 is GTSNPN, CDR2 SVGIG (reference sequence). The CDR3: CAWSVRTSGEEQYF. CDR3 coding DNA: TGTGCCTGGAGTGTACGTACTAGCGGGGAAGAGCAGTACTTC. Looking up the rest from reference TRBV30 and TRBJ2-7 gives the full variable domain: SQTIHQWPATLVQPVGSPLSLECTVEGTSNPNLYWYRQAAGRGLQLLFYSVGIGQISSEVPQNLSASRPQDRQFILSSKKLLLSDSGFYLCAWSVRTSGEEQYFGPGTRLTVT.

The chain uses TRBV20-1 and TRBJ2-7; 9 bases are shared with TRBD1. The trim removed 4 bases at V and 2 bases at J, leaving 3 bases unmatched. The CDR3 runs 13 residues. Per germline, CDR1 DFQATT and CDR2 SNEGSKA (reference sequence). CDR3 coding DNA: TGCAGTGCTACCGGGACAGGGACCTACGAGCAGTACTTC. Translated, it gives CSATGTGTYEQYF.

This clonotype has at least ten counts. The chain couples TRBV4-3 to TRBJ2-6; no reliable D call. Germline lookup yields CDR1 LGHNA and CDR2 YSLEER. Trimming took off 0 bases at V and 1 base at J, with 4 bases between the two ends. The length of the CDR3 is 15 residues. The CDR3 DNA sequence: TGCGCCAGCAGCCAAGAAAGTTCTGGGGCCAACGTCCTGACTTTC. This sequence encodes CASSQESSGANVLTF.

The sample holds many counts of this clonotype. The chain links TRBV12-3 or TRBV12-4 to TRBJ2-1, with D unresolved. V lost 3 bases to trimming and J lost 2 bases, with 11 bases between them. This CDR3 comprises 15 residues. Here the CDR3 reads CASSLLGRAYNEQFF. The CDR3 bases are TGTGCCAGCAGTTTGCTAGGCCGGGCCTACAATGAGCAGTTCTTC.

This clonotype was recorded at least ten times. The CDR3 here is CASSAAGAPDTQYF. In nucleotides, the CDR3 is TGTGCCAGCAGCGCAGCGGGAGCACCAGATACGCAGTATTTT. This chain uses TRBV9 with TRBJ2-3; the match to TRBD2 covers 8 bases. Germline V lookup: CDR1 SGDLS, CDR2 YYNGEE. V was pared by 3 bases and J by 4 bases, with 4 bases of the junction left unmatched. The CDR3 is made up of 14 amino acids.

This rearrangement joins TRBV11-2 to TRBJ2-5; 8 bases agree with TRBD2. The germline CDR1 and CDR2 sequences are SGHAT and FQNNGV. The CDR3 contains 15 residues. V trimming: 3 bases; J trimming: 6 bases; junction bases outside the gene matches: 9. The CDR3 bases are TGTGCCAGCAGCTTCCCAAGTAGCGGGGCGAAGACCCAGTACTTC. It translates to CASSFPSSGAKTQYF.

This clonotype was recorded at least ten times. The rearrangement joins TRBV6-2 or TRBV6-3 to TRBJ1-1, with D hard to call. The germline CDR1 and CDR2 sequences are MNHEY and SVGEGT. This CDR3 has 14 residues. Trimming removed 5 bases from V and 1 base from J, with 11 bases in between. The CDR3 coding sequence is TGTGCCAGCAGTACCCAGGTACCGAACACTGAAGCTTTCTTT. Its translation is CASSTQVPNTEAFF.

CDR3 DNA: TGTGCCAGCAGCCGCGGGGGGGCCTCAGATACGCAGTATTTT. Its protein product is CASSRGGASDTQYF. This chain connects TRBV12-3 or TRBV12-4 to TRBJ2-3; TRBD2 agrees at 9 bases. V lost 6 bases to trimming and J lost 4 bases; unmatched junction nucleotides: 5. This CDR3 has 14 amino acids.

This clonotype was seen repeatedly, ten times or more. CDR3 in amino acids: CASNQNQRTQYF. In DNA, the CDR3 is TGTGCCAGCAACCAGAACCAGCGGACCCAGTACTTC. V usage is TRBV6-1 and J usage is TRBJ2-5; D call uncertain. Between the trimmed V and J ends, which lost 7 bases and 7 bases, there was a span of 13 bases. Germline V gene sequence: CDR1 MNHNS, CDR2 SASEGT. The CDR3 is made up of 12 amino acids.

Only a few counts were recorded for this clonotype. CDR3 sequence: CASRRGQGSEQYF. As DNA, the CDR3 is TGTGCCAGCAGAAGGGGACAGGGCAGCGAGCAGTACTTC. V and J are TRBV6-5 and TRBJ2-7; 9 bases agree with TRBD1. CDR1 is MNHEY and CDR2 is SVGAGI in the germline V gene. The V gene end was trimmed by 6 bases and the J gene end by 6 bases; junction bases not matched to a gene: 6. The CDR3 extends over 13 amino acids.

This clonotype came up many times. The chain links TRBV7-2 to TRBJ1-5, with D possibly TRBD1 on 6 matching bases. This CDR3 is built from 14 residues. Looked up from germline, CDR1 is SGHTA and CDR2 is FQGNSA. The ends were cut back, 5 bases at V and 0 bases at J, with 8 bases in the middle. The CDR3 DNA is TGTGCCAGCAGCCTGGACAGTAGCAATCAGCCCCAGCATTTT. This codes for CASSLDSSNQPQHF.

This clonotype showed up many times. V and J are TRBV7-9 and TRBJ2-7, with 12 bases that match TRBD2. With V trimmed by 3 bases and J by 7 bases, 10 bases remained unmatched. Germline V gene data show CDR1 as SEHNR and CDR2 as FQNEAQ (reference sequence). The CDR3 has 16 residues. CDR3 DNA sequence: TGTGCCAGCAGCTTCCCCCTAGCGGGAGGGGTAGAGGAGCAGTACTTC. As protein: CASSFPLAGGVEEQYF.

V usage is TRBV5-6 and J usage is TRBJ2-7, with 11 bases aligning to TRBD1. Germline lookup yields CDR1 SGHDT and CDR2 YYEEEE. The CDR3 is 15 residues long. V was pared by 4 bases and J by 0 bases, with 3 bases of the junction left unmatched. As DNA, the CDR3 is TGTGCCAGCAGCCCGGGACAGGGGGACTCCTACGAGCAGTACTTC. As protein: CASSPGQGDSYEQYF.

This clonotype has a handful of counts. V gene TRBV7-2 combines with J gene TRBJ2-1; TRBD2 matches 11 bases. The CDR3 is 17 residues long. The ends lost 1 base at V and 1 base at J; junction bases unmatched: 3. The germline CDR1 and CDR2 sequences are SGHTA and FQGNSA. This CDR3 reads CASSLVGTSGSYNEQFF. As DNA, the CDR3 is TGTGCCAGCAGCTTAGTGGGGACTAGCGGATCCTACAATGAGCAGTTCTTC.

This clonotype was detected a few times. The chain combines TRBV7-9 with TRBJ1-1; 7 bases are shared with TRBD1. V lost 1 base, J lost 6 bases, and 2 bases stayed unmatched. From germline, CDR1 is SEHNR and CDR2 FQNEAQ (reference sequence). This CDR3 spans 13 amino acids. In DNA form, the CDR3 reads TGTGCCAGCAGCTTAGAGACAGGGCCTGAAGCTTTCTTT. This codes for CASSLETGPEAFF. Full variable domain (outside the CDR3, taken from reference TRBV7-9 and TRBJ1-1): DTGVSQNPRHKITKRGQNVTFRCDPISEHNRLYWYRQTLGQGPEFLTYFQNEAQLEKSRLLSDRFSAERPKGSFSTLEIQRTEQGDSAMYLCASSLETGPEAFFGQGTRLTVV.

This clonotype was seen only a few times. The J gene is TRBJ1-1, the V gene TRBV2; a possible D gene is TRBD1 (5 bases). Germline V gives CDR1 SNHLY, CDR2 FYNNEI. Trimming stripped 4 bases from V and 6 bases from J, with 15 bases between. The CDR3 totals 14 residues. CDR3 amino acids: CASSVRQGLAEAFF. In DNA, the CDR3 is TGTGCCAGCAGTGTGAGGCAGGGCTTGGCTGAAGCTTTCTTT.

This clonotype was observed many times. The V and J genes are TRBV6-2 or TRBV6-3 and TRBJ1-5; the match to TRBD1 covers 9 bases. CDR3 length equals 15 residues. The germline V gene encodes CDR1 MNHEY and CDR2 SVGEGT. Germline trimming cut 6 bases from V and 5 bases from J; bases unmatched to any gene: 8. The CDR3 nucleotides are TGTGCCAGCAGGTGGACAGGGGAAGGAGATCAGCCCCAGCATTTT. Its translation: CASRWTGEGDQPQHF.

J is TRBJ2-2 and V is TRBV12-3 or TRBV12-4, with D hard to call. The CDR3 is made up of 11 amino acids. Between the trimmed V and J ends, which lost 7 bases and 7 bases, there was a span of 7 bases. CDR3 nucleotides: TGTGCCAGCACCCTTTACGGGGAGCTGTTTTTT. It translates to CASTLYGELFF.

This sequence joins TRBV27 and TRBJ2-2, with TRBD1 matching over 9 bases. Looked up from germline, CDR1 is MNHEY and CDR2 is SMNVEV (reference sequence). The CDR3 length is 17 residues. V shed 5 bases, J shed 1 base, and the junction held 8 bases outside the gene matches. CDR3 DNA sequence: TGTGCCAGCAGTCCGCTGCCGGGACAGGGGAACACCGGGGAGCTGTTTTTT. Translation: CASSPLPGQGNTGELFF.

CDR3 protein: CATSDPSGEGPETQYF. For the CDR3, the DNA is TGTGCCACCAGTGATCCTAGCGGGGAAGGGCCGGAGACCCAGTACTTC. This rearrangement joins TRBV24-1 to TRBJ2-5, with 9 positions matching TRBD2. CDR1 and CDR2 from the germline V gene are KGHDR and SFDVKD. This CDR3 region has 16 residues. V was pared by 3 bases and J by 5 bases, with 9 bases of the junction left unmatched.

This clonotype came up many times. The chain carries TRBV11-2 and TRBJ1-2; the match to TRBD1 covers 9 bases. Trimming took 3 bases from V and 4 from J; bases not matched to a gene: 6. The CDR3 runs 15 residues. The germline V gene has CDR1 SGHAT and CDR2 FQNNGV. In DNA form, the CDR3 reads TGTGCCAGCAGCTTGGAGACAGGGGGGCTCTATGGCTACACCTTC. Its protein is CASSLETGGLYGYTF.

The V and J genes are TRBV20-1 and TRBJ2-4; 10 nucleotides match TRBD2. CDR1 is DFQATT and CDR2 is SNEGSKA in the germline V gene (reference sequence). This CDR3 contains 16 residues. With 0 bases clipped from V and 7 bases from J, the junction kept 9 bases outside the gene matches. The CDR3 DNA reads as TGCAGTGCTAGAGATCTCCTAGCGGGAGTTGGGAACATTCAGTACTTC. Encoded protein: CSARDLLAGVGNIQYF.

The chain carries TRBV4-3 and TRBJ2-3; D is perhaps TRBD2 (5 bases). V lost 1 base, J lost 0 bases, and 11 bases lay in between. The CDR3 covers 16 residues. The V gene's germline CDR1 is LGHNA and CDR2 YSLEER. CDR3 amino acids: CASSQGGNPSTDTQYF. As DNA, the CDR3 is TGCGCCAGCAGCCAAGGAGGGAATCCTAGCACAGATACGCAGTATTTT.

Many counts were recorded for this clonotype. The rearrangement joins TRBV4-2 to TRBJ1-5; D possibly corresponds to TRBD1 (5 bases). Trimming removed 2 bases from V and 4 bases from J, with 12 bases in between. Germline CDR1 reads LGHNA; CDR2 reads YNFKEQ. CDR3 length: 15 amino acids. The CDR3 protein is CASSQRGDGNQPQHF. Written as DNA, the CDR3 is TGTGCCAGCAGCCAAAGAGGGGATGGGAATCAGCCCCAGCATTTT.

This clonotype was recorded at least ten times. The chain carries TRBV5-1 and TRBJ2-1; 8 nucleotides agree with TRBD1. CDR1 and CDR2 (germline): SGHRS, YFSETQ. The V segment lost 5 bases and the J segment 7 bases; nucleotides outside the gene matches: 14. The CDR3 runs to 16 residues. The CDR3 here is CASRQVPGQVGNEQFF. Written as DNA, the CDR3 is TGCGCCAGCAGACAGGTACCGGGACAGGTAGGGAATGAGCAGTTCTTC.